A selection of T cell receptor beta chains follows, all from one sample in a study of early T cells in non-severe SARS-CoV-2 infection. TCRdb called the 5' RACE reads again in MiXCR, with one record for every CDR3 protein. The sample has approximately 31,000 distinct CDR3 sequences, approximately 5.4% seen once; the top ten hold approximately 6.5%. Sequenced: whole blood. The receptors derive from an adult who was a healthcare worker with PCR-confirmed SARS-CoV-2 infection or an uninfected control (not recorded which). Each CDR3 is given with its conserved first and last residue. The D gene is left open where the match is weak. Clone size appears in some rows only: once, few, many, or a class for an expanded clone.

j_call v_call d_call clone_size cdr3_nt cdr3_aa
TRBJ2-7 TRBV18 . few TGTGCCAGCTCACCACCGATGGGCGAGCAGTACTTC CASSPPMGEQYF
TRBJ2-3 TRBV7-3 . many TGTGCCAGCAGCCGCGCGGGCCTACGCACAGATACGCAGTATTTT CASSRAGLRTDTQYF
TRBJ1-5 TRBV12-3/TRBV12-4 TRBD1 many TGTGCCAGCAGACAGGGGGAAAATCAGCCCCAGCATTTT CASRQGENQPQHF
TRBJ2-1 TRBV12-3/TRBV12-4 . . TGTGCCAGCAGTCCCCAGACATTCTACAATGAGCAGTTCTTC CASSPQTFYNEQFF
TRBJ2-2 TRBV20-1 . many TGCAGTGCGACCCGACTAGGCCCCCCGGAGCTGTTTTTT CSATRLGPPELFF
TRBJ2-1 TRBV3-1 . many TGTGCCAGCAGGAGAAGTAATGAGCAGTTCTTC CASRRSNEQFF
TRBJ2-1 TRBV10-3 . many TGTGCCATCAGTGGCGGAGGTGTGGGTAATGAGCAGTTCTTC CAISGGGVGNEQFF
TRBJ1-5 TRBV30 . many TGTGCCTGGAGTTCAGATAGCAATCAGCCCCAGCATTTT CAWSSDSNQPQHF
TRBJ2-7 TRBV20-1 . . TGCAGTGCTAGAGTACGGCCGCCTCTATCCGAGCAGTACTTC CSARVRPPLSEQYF
TRBJ2-2 TRBV5-6 . many TGTGCCAGCAGCTCAATGGCGCTTTCGAACACCGGGGAGCTGTTTTTT CASSSMALSNTGELFF
TRBJ2-3 TRBV7-3 TRBD2 medium-sized TGTGCCAGCAGCTCCCGGTCGGGGGGTCGCCGCAACACAGATACGCAGTATTTT CASSSRSGGRRNTDTQYF
TRBJ2-2 TRBV27 . medium-sized TGTGCCAGCAGGGGACCTAACACCGGGGAGCTGTTTTTT CASRGPNTGELFF
TRBJ2-1 TRBV18 . few TGTGCCAGCTCACCACCACTAGGACAGATGATAAACAATGAGCAGTTCTTC CASSPPLGQMINNEQFF
TRBJ1-6 TRBV27 . many TGTGCCAGCCGTCCCCGTCCAGGGGAACACGGCTCCTATAATTCACCCCTCCACTTT CASRPRPGEHGSYNSPLHF
TRBJ2-7 TRBV6-1 TRBD1 many TGTGCCAGCAGTGTCGGACAGGTCTCCAACGAGCAGTACTTC CASSVGQVSNEQYF
TRBJ2-3 TRBV27 . many TGTGCCAGCAGTTCCATAACCTTCGGTAGCACAGATACGCAGTATTTT CASSSITFGSTDTQYF
TRBJ2-1 TRBV20-1 TRBD1 many TGCAGTGCTCTTCGAACAGGGGGAGGTTACAATGAGCAGTTCTTC CSALRTGGGYNEQFF